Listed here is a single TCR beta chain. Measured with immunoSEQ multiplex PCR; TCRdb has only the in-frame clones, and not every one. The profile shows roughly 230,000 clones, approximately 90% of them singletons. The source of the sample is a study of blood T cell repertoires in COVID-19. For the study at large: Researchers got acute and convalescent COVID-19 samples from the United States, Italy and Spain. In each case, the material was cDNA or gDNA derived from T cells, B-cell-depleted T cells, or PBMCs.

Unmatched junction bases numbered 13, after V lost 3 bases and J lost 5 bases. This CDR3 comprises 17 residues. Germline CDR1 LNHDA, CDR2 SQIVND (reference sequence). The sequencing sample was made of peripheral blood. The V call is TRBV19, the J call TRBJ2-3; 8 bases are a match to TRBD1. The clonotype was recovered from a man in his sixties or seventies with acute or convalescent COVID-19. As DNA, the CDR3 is TGTGCCAGTAGTATGAATCTCGGGACAGGAAAATTAGATACGCAGTATTTT. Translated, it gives CASSMNLGTGKLDTQYF.